This T cell receptor beta chain came from a study of T-cell memory formation after mild COVID-19. Broader study findings: A second wave expanding day 15 to 37 was CD4+-biased; contracting clones were balanced. CD4+ contracting clones were found mainly in CM and EM, and CD8+ ones in EMRA.

The germline gives CDR1 SGHDT, CDR2 YYEEEE. The CDR3 length is 13 residues. Trimming removed 4 bases from V and 8 bases from J; junction bases left unmatched: 6. TCRdb re-called the 5' RACE reads with MiXCR, one entry per CDR3 protein. The repertoire holds roughly 320,000 distinct CDR3 sequences, with 28% as singletons. About this clonotype itself: The antigen is unknown.

The chain couples TRBV5-6 to TRBJ1-2, with 9 bases matching TRBD1. The TCR sequence derives from an adult woman who had mild COVID-19 (a few samples of this study predate the infection). Cell type and time point are not known. Material for sequencing was PBMCs or a T cell subset sorted from them (not recorded which). CDR3 nucleotide sequence: TGTGCCAGCAGCCGGGGACAGGGAGGAGGCTACACCTTC. As protein: CASSRGQGGGYTF.